Following are 28 T cell receptor beta chains from one sample sequenced in a study of Ad26.COV2.S vaccination and SARS-CoV-2 variants. Profiled with immunoSEQ multiplex PCR; TCRdb holds only in-frame clones, not every one. In the table there are 380,000 or so clones, 70% to 90% of which are singletons. Treatment specified: around 19 received Ad26.COV2.S at low or high dose, single or two shots; a few received placebo; per-sample allocation not given. The samples date from day 63 after the first vaccine or placebo injection. Specimen: peripheral blood, collected in a trial of Ad26.COV2.S vaccine versus placebo. The receptors come from a person aged 18 to 65 who received the Ad26.COV2.S COVID-19 vaccine or a placebo.

This clone was seen a single time. This chain uses TRBV7-9 with TRBJ1-1, with D uncertain. Germline CDR1 is SEHNR and CDR2 is FQNEAQ (reference sequence). Trimming cost V 1 base and J 0 bases, with 12 bases left between them. The CDR3 covers 16 residues. CDR3: CASSLGTAIMNTEAFF. DNA for the CDR3: TGTGCCAGCAGCTTAGGTACAGCTATCATGAACACTGAAGCTTTCTTT.

V and J are TRBV5-1 and TRBJ1-2, with D hard to call. This CDR3 comprises 13 residues. CDR1 is SGHRS, CDR2 YFSETQ, per germline. V was cut by 4 bases and J by 0 bases, with 7 bases left in between. For the CDR3, the DNA is TGCGCCAGCAGCCCGCTAGCTAACTATGGCTACACCTTC. It translates to CASSPLANYGYTF.

The chain uses TRBV10-1 and TRBJ2-7, with 7 bases fitting TRBD2. CDR1 and CDR2 from the germline V gene are WNHNN and SYGVQD (reference sequence). V shed 5 bases, J shed 4 bases, and the junction held 14 bases outside the gene matches. This CDR3 is 16 amino acids long. For the CDR3, the DNA is TGCGCCAGCAGTACGGGGGGAGTATTCGAGGGATACGAGCAGTACTTC. Translation gives CASSTGGVFEGYEQYF.

The rearrangement uses TRBV3-1 (or the pseudogene TRBV3-2) and TRBJ2-7; 9 bases map to TRBD1. V lost 5 bases and J lost 3; bases outside the gene matches: 2. There are 13 residues in the CDR3. The germline gives CDR1 LGHDT, CDR2 YNNKEL (reference sequence). The CDR3, as DNA: TGTGCCAGCAGCTCGGACAGGGGCTACGAGCAGTACTTC. Its protein is CASSSDRGYEQYF.

The chain uses TRBV9 and TRBJ1-2, with D possibly being TRBD1 (5 bases). CDR1 is SGDLS and CDR2 is YYNGEE in the germline V gene. V shed 5 bases and J shed 8 bases, with 10 bases lying between them. CDR3 length equals 11 residues. CDR3 in amino acids: CASSQGRGYTF. CDR3 in DNA: TGTGCCAGCAGTCAGGGTCGGGGCTACACCTTC.

The V gene is TRBV7-6, the J gene TRBJ1-5; D unresolved. CDR3 size: 12 residues. The V end was cut by 5 bases, the J end by 6 bases, with 8 bases between. The V gene's germline CDR1 is SGHVS and CDR2 FNYEAQ. DNA of the CDR3: TGTGCCAGCAGCCACCCTGGTCAGCCCCAGCATTTT. It is translated as CASSHPGQPQHF.

The chain joins TRBV7-2 to TRBJ2-7; D not resolved. The V end lost 1 base, the J end lost 2 bases, and 9 bases lay between the germline ends. Germline V CDR1 and CDR2: SGHTA, FQGNSA. This CDR3 contains 14 residues. This CDR3 is CASSLVGFTYEQYF. The CDR3, as DNA: TGTGCCAGCAGCTTAGTCGGCTTCACCTACGAGCAGTACTTC. The full variable domain, completed using reference TRBV7-2 and TRBJ2-7, is GAGVSQSPSNKVTEKGKDVELRCDPISGHTALYWYRQSLGQGLEFLIYFQGNSAPDKSGLPSDRFSAERTGGSVSTLTIQRTQQEDSAVYLCASSLVGFTYEQYFGPGTRLTVT.

The CDR3 nucleotides read TGTGCCAGCAGCTTAGGCGGGGGGCTTATCAATGAGCAGTTCTTC. Amino acid sequence: CASSLGGGLINEQFF. V and J are TRBV11-3 and TRBJ2-1; 8 positions match TRBD2. CDR1 SGHNT and CDR2 YENEEA come from the germline V gene. The CDR3 extends over 15 amino acids. After removal of 1 base from V and 6 bases from J, the junction contained 5 bases not matched to a gene.

This clone has just a few counts. V gene TRBV5-4 combines with J gene TRBJ2-7, with unresolved D. V dropped 0 bases and J dropped 7 bases, with 23 bases sitting between them. Germline V gives CDR1 SGHNT, CDR2 YYREEE (reference sequence). The CDR3 has 17 amino acids. CDR3 bases: TGTGCCAGCAGCTTGGCCGTCGGCACGCGGTATTTTGGTGAGCAGTACTTC. Its protein product is CASSLAVGTRYFGEQYF.

This clone was observed many times. The gene calls are TRBV19 and TRBJ1-2; TRBD1 is a possible D gene (5 bases). The CDR3 covers 13 residues. The germline CDR1 and CDR2 sequences are LNHDA and SQIVND (reference sequence). The V and J ends lost 2 bases and 3 bases respectively, with 7 bases between them. The CDR3 DNA reads TGTGCCAGTAGTATACTGGGGCACTATGGCTACACCTTC. Its protein is CASSILGHYGYTF.

Regarding this clone: The CDR3 ends on some other residue instead of the conserved phenylalanine or tryptophan, so this is likely a read error. No DNA is shown, since the ends of the CDR3 on it are uncertain; the CDR3 is the one TCRdb lists. The chain employs TRBV3-1 (or the pseudogene TRBV3-2) and TRBJ2-7; the table's D call, TRBD2, has no DNA check behind it. Ends included, the CDR3 has 10 residues. Germline CDR1 is LGHDT and CDR2 is YNNKEL (reference sequence). The CDR3: CASSHLAFTR.

The rearrangement joins TRBV7-9 to TRBJ2-5; D may be TRBD2 (6 bases). The CDR3 is 13 residues long. Per germline, CDR1 SEHNR and CDR2 FQNEAQ (reference sequence). Trimming took 3 bases from V and 6 from J, leaving 11 bases between them. CDR3 DNA sequence: TGTGCCAGCAGCTTGGGGGGTCCGAAGACCCAGTACTTC. It codes for CASSLGGPKTQYF. Using reference TRBV7-9 and TRBJ2-5 for the parts outside the CDR3, the full variable domain is DTGVSQNPRHKITKRGQNVTFRCDPISEHNRLYWYRQTLGQGPEFLTYFQNEAQLEKSRLLSDRFSAERPKGSFSTLEIQRTEQGDSAMYLCASSLGGPKTQYFGPGTRLLVL.

The gene calls are TRBV18 and TRBJ1-4, with D unclear. The germline V and J ends were trimmed by 6 bases and 8 bases, with 16 bases remaining between them. The CDR3 consists of 14 residues. CDR1 KGHSH and CDR2 LQKENI come from the germline V gene. CDR3: CASSTPGVGEKLFF. The CDR3 region has the DNA TGTGCCAGCTCTACCCCCGGGGTGGGGGAAAAACTGTTTTTT.

The chain couples TRBV28 to TRBJ1-6; no clear D. Germline V lookup: CDR1 MDHEN, CDR2 SYDVKM. The CDR3 contains 15 residues. V lost 6 bases and J 3 bases, leaving 12 bases between the germline ends. The CDR3 protein is CASSGITYYNSPLHF. In DNA form, the CDR3 reads TGTGCCAGCAGCGGGATCACCTACTATAATTCACCCCTCCACTTT.

CDR3 bases: TGTGCCAGTAGTATGAGTACAGGGAGAGCTGGGGCCAACGTCCTGACTTTC. Translation gives CASSMSTGRAGANVLTF. The rearrangement joins TRBV19 to TRBJ2-6; tentatively, D is TRBD1 (6 bases). The CDR3 covers 17 residues. V lost 3 bases to trimming and J lost 2 bases, with 14 bases between them. From germline, CDR1 is LNHDA and CDR2 SQIVND (reference sequence).

This sequence joins TRBV9 and TRBJ1-4; 9 bases line up with TRBD1. This CDR3 region has 16 residues. With 0 bases clipped from V and 5 bases from J, the junction kept 5 bases outside the gene matches. Germline V gene sequence: CDR1 SGDLS, CDR2 YYNGEE. In nucleotides, the CDR3 is TGTGCCAGCAGCGTAGGGGACAGGGTTGGAAATGAAAAACTGTTTTTT. Residues: CASSVGDRVGNEKLFF.

The chain couples TRBV19 to TRBJ1-5, with 11 bases fitting TRBD1. The germline V gene encodes CDR1 LNHDA and CDR2 SQIVND (reference sequence). CDR3 length: 16 residues. V dropped 3 bases and J dropped 6; count of bases not matched to a gene: 7. The DNA of the CDR3 is TGTGCCAGTAGTATTCCGGGACAGGGGGTAGGTCAGCCCCAGCATTTT. Its protein is CASSIPGQGVGQPQHF. The full variable domain, rest sourced from reference TRBV19 and TRBJ1-5, is DGGITQSPKYLFRKEGQNVTLSCEQNLNHDAMYWYRQDPGQGLRLIYYSQIVNDFQKGDIAEGYSVSREKKESFPLTVTSAQKNPTAFYLCASSIPGQGVGQPQHFGDGTRLSIL.

The rearrangement uses TRBV10-3 and TRBJ1-1; D may be TRBD1 (5 bases). CDR1 is ENHRY and CDR2 is SYGVKD in the germline V gene. Trimming took off 5 bases at V and 5 bases at J, with 21 bases between the two ends. This CDR3 is 16 amino acids long. For the CDR3, the DNA is TGTGCCATCAGTCCCACATTAACGGGGGTTGAGACTGAAGCTTTCTTT. It codes for CAISPTLTGVETEAFF.

J is TRBJ2-5 and V is TRBV20-1; a possible D gene is TRBD2 (6 bases). Germline loops: CDR1 DFQATT, CDR2 SNEGSKA (reference sequence). V dropped 5 bases and J dropped 10 bases, with 14 bases sitting between them. This CDR3 spans 11 amino acids. Here the CDR3 DNA reads TGCAGTGCTGGACCACGGGGGAGCCAGTACTTC. It is translated as CSAGPRGSQYF.

The rearrangement uses TRBV2 and TRBJ2-7; 12 bases agree with TRBD1. Trimming removed 5 bases from V and 6 bases from J; junction bases left unmatched: 5. The CDR3 contains 14 residues. Per the germline V gene, CDR1 is SNHLY and CDR2 is FYNNEI. The CDR3 spells CASSKGQGAPEQYF. CDR3 bases: TGTGCCAGCAGTAAGGGACAGGGGGCGCCCGAGCAGTACTTC.

This chain joins TRBV12-2 and TRBJ2-2; TRBD1, the D gene given by the table, was not confirmed from the DNA. TRBV12-2 represents a pseudogene. CDR3 size: 16 residues. The CDR3 loop reads CASRLVRRGPTGELFF. Here the CDR3 DNA reads TGTGCAAGTCGCTTAGTAAGAAGGGGTCCCACCGGGGAGCTGTTTTTT.

This chain connects TRBV6-2 or TRBV6-3 to TRBJ2-7; D unclear. Germline CDR1 MNHEY, CDR2 SVGEGT. The CDR3 runs to 12 residues. The germline V and J ends were trimmed by 1 base and 6 bases, with 7 bases remaining between them. CDR3 coding DNA: TGTGCCAGCAGTTACTTGCAGGCCGAGCAGTACTTC. This codes for CASSYLQAEQYF.

V gene TRBV18 combines with J gene TRBJ1-4, with 10 bases matching TRBD1. CDR1 and CDR2 (germline): KGHSH, LQKENI. This CDR3 region has 15 residues. Trimming removed 4 bases from V and 6 bases from J; junction bases left unmatched: 5. The CDR3 reads CASSQRTGGDEKLFF. The CDR3 DNA sequence: TGTGCCAGCTCACAGAGGACAGGGGGGGATGAAAAACTGTTTTTT.

This chain links TRBV19 with TRBJ1-2, with 7 bases fitting TRBD1. CDR3 length equals 10 residues. V gave up 9 bases and J gave up 8 bases; unmatched junction bases: 3. CDR1 and CDR2 (germline): LNHDA, SQIVND (reference sequence). The CDR3 region has the DNA TGTGCCAGGACAGGGCGGGGCTACACCTTC. Translated: CARTGRGYTF. Drawing the rest from reference TRBV19 and TRBJ1-2, the complete variable domain is DGGITQSPKYLFRKEGQNVTLSCEQNLNHDAMYWYRQDPGQGLRLIYYSQIVNDFQKGDIAEGYSVSREKKESFPLTVTSAQKNPTAFYLCARTGRGYTFGSGTRLTVV.

The rearrangement links TRBV6-2 or TRBV6-3 to TRBJ2-7; no clear D. The CDR3 spans 13 residues. Germline assignment: CDR1 MNHEY and CDR2 SVGEGT. V dropped 2 bases and J dropped 5 bases, with 10 bases sitting between them. CDR3 loop: CASSYGVPNEQYF. CDR3 sequence (DNA): TGTGCCAGCAGTTACGGGGTCCCCAACGAGCAGTACTTC.

The V call is TRBV4-1, the J call TRBJ2-3; a possible D gene is TRBD1 (6 bases). In germline, CDR1 is MGHRA, CDR2 YSYEKL. V was clipped by 0 bases and J by 2 bases, with 18 bases between them. The CDR3 totals 18 residues. The CDR3 DNA reads TGCGCCAGCAGCCAAGATCGGCAGGGGAAGGGTCTCACAGATACGCAGTATTTT. It translates to CASSQDRQGKGLTDTQYF.

This sequence joins TRBV7-9 and TRBJ1-3; D is unresolved. The CDR3 loop spans 14 amino acids. V lost 7 bases, J lost 7 bases, and 17 bases lay in between. CDR1 and CDR2 (germline): SEHNR, FQNEAQ (reference sequence). CDR3 DNA: TGTGCCAGCACCTCGTCCCTTAAGGTTAACACCATATATTTT. Translated, it gives CASTSSLKVNTIYF.

V gene TRBV7-9 combines with J gene TRBJ2-1, with D perhaps TRBD1 (5 bases). The CDR3 length is 15 residues. Trimming removed 1 base from V and 5 bases from J, with 12 bases in between. The germline CDR1 and CDR2 sequences are SEHNR and FQNEAQ (reference sequence). CDR3 amino acids: CASSLVGSRDNEQFF. For the CDR3, the DNA is TGTGCCAGCAGCTTAGTGGGGTCCAGGGACAATGAGCAGTTCTTC.